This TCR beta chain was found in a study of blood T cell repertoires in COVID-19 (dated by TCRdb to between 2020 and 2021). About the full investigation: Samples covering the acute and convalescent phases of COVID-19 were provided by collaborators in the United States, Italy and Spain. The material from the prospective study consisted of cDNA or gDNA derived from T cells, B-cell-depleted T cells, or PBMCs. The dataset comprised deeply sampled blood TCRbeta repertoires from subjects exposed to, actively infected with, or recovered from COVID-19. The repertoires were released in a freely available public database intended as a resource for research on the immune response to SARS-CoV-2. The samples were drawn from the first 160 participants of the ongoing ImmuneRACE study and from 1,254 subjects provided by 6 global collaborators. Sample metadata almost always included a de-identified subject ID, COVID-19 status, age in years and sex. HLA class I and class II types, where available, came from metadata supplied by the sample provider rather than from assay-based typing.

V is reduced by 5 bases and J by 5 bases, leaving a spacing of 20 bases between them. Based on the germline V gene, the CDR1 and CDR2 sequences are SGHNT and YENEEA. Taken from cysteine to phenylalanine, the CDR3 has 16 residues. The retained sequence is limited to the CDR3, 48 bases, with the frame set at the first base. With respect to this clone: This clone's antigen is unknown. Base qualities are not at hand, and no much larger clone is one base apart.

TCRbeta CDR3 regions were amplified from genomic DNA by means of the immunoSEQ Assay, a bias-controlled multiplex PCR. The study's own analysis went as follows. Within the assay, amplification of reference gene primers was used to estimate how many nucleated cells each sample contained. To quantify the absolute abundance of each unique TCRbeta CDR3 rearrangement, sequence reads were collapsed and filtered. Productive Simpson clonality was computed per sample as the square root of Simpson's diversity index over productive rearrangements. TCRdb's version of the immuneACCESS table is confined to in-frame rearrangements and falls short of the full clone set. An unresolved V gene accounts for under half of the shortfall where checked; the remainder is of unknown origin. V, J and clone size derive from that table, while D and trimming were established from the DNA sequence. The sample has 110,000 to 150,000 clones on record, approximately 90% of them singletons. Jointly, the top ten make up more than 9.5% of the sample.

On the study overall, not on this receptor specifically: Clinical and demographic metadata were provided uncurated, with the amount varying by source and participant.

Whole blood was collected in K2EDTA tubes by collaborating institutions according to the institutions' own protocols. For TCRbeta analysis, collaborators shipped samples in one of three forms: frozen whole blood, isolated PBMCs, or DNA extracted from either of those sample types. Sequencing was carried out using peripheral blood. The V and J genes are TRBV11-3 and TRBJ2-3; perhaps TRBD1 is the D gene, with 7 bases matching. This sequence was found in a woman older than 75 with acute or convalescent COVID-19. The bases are TGTGCCAGCAGCCCCACTCAGGGGGGTTGCTTAGATACGCAGTATTTT. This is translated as CASSPTQGGCLDTQYF.